These 22 T cell receptor beta chains share one sample of origin, sequenced in a study of T-cell reconstitution after alpha-beta-depleted transplantation in children. Antigens for these TCRs are unknown. Overall study results and limits: The authors attributed T-cell counts and diversity one year after transplant mostly to newly produced T cells.

Preparation of the TCRbeta library was carried out with unique molecular identifiers. Via MiXCR, TCRdb re-called the PCR reads, giving one row per CDR3 protein. This table holds about 300,000 distinct CDR3 sequences, over 7.5% found once. Source: peripheral blood, taken 360 days after TCRalphabeta/CD19-depleted stem cell transplant. Receptors originate from a female patient under 10 years old who had a stem cell transplant for Fanconi anemia, so the T cells may come from the graft donor.

The V and J genes are TRBV6-5 and TRBJ1-1; 8 nucleotides line up with TRBD1. Germline values: CDR1 MNHEY, CDR2 SVGAGI. J lost 5 bases, V lost 4 bases, and 6 bases had no gene match. This CDR3 comprises 14 residues. The CDR3 sequence: CASSLDRVKTEAFF. The CDR3 coding sequence is TGTGCCAGCAGTTTGGACAGGGTTAAAACTGAAGCTTTCTTT.

This clonotype occurred many times. J is TRBJ2-7 and V is TRBV29-1; D gene uncertain. The germline gives CDR1 SQVTM, CDR2 ANQGSEA. Trimming removed 4 bases from V and 2 bases from J, with 6 bases in between. This CDR3 is 11 amino acids long. This CDR3 is CSVVLTYEQYF. In DNA, the CDR3 is TGCAGCGTTGTGTTAACCTACGAGCAGTACTTC.

This clonotype occurred many times. The CDR3 reads CSARGGDRETQYF. CDR3 DNA sequence: TGCAGTGCTAGAGGGGGGGACAGGGAGACCCAGTACTTC. V gene TRBV20-1 combines with J gene TRBJ2-5, with 8 bases aligning to TRBD1. Trimming removed 1 base from V and 5 bases from J; junction bases left unmatched: 3. The CDR3 sequence is 13 residues long. The V gene's germline CDR1 is DFQATT and CDR2 SNEGSKA (reference sequence).

This clonotype was found many times. The genes are TRBV5-1 and TRBJ2-3; D gene unclear. V was shortened by 3 bases and J by 2 bases, with 10 bases between the two germline ends. Per the germline V gene, CDR1 is SGHRS and CDR2 is YFSETQ. This CDR3 region has 14 residues. The CDR3 DNA follows: TGCGCCAGCAGCTCCGACCAGATCACAGATACGCAGTATTTT. Translated, it gives CASSSDQITDTQYF. Full variable domain (rest looked up from reference TRBV5-1 and TRBJ2-3): KAGVTQTPRYLIKTRGQQVTLSCSPISGHRSVSWYQQTPGQGLQFLFEYFSETQRNKGNFPGRFSGRQFSNSRSEMNVSTLELGDSALYLCASSSDQITDTQYFGPGTRLTVL.

The J gene is TRBJ2-7, the V gene TRBV20-1; perhaps TRBD1 as D (5 bases). V gave up 1 base and J gave up 0 bases, with 19 bases separating them. Per germline, CDR1 DFQATT and CDR2 SNEGSKA (reference sequence). This CDR3 is 17 amino acids long. The CDR3 nucleotides read TGCAGTGCTAGAGCTCTACAGGTGCCCATGAGCTCCTACGAGCAGTACTTC. Its protein is CSARALQVPMSSYEQYF.

The rearrangement uses TRBV7-9 and TRBJ1-6; D gene ambiguous. Trimming took off 1 base at V and 3 bases at J, with 13 bases between the two ends. Per the germline V gene, CDR1 is SEHNR and CDR2 is FQNEAQ (reference sequence). This CDR3 has 17 residues. CDR3 protein: CASSLVHSSNYNSPLHF. The CDR3, as DNA: TGTGCCAGCAGCTTAGTTCACAGTTCAAACTATAATTCACCCCTCCACTTT.

This clonotype was seen only a few times. The chain carries TRBV5-4 and TRBJ2-7, with a tentative D call TRBD2 (5 bases). V gave up 4 bases and J gave up 3 bases, with 17 bases separating them. There are 15 residues in the CDR3. The germline CDR1 and CDR2 sequences are SGHNT and YYREEE (reference sequence). As DNA, the CDR3 is TGTGCCAGCAGCCCGAGCCCCCGGACTTTCTACGAGCAGTACTTC. Translation: CASSPSPRTFYEQYF. The whole variable domain, remainder taken from reference TRBV5-4 and TRBJ2-7, is ETGVTQSPTHLIKTRGQQVTLRCSSQSGHNTVSWYQQALGQGPQFIFQYYREEENGRGNFPPRFSGLQFPNYSSELNVNALELDDSALYLCASSPSPRTFYEQYFGPGTRLTVT.

In its sample, this clonotype was seen a few times. The chain joins TRBV2 to TRBJ1-2; the D is unclear. V lost 6 bases, J lost 4 bases, and 6 bases lay in between. CDR1 is SNHLY, CDR2 FYNNEI, per germline. The CDR3 covers 11 residues. The CDR3, as DNA: TGTGCCAGCAGGCATTTCTATGGCTACACCTTC. Protein sequence: CASRHFYGYTF.

This clonotype was picked up many times. The chain joins TRBV12-3 or TRBV12-4 to TRBJ2-1; TRBD2 is a possible D gene (5 bases). CDR3 length: 14 amino acids. Trimming removed 3 bases at V and 6 bases at J, with 12 bases between. CDR3 amino acids: CASSFAGLANEQFF. CDR3 DNA: TGTGCCAGCAGTTTTGCGGGCCTTGCCAATGAGCAGTTCTTC.

The table lists this clonotype with many counts. DNA for the CDR3: TGTGCCAGCAGCGTAGAAAGCGGGGGATACACCGGGGAGCTGTTTTTT. It codes for CASSVESGGYTGELFF. V gene TRBV9 combines with J gene TRBJ2-2; 8 bases are shared with TRBD2. V dropped 0 bases and J dropped 3; count of bases not matched to a gene: 4. The V gene's germline CDR1 is SGDLS and CDR2 YYNGEE. This CDR3 contains 16 residues.

The chain employs TRBV6-1 and TRBJ1-4; 9 bases fit TRBD1. Germline assignment: CDR1 MNHNS and CDR2 SASEGT. The ends lost 6 bases at V and 7 bases at J; junction bases unmatched: 9. The CDR3 is made up of 15 amino acids. The CDR3 protein is CASSTNRGQREKLFF. The CDR3 DNA reads as TGTGCCAGCAGCACTAACAGGGGGCAACGTGAAAAACTGTTTTTT.

This clonotype was seen at least ten times. The chain couples TRBV5-1 to TRBJ2-3, with 14 bases aligning to TRBD2. In germline, CDR1 is SGHRS, CDR2 YFSETQ. The CDR3 has 14 amino acids. Trimming at V came to 4 bases and at J to 8 bases, leaving 3 bases not matched to a gene. CDR3 sequence: CASSAGTSGSTQYF. In DNA form, the CDR3 reads TGCGCCAGCAGCGCCGGGACTAGCGGGAGTACGCAGTATTTT.

This clonotype occurred many times. The chain recombines TRBV6-1 with TRBJ2-1, with 7 bases aligning to TRBD2. The CDR3 runs 17 residues. Germline V gene lookup returns CDR1 MNHNS and CDR2 SASEGT. V dropped 8 bases and J dropped 3; count of bases not matched to a gene: 16. This chain's CDR3 is CASVPGVSRGSYNEQFF. The CDR3 DNA is TGTGCCAGCGTCCCGGGAGTTTCGCGGGGGAGCTACAATGAGCAGTTCTTC.

The chain uses TRBV28 and TRBJ1-5; D gene ambiguous. Trimming took 4 bases from V and 0 from J, leaving 7 bases between them. Germline values: CDR1 MDHEN, CDR2 SYDVKM. This CDR3 spans 14 amino acids. The CDR3 bases are TGTGCCAGCAGTTCTCTTTATAGCAATCAGCCCCAGCATTTT. It translates to CASSSLYSNQPQHF.

In this sample, this clonotype turned up many times. This rearrangement joins TRBV10-3 to TRBJ1-2, with D possibly being TRBD1 (5 bases). Trimming left V 0 bases short and J 5 bases short, with 13 bases between. The CDR3 is made up of 15 amino acids. The germline V gene has CDR1 ENHRY and CDR2 SYGVKD. The CDR3 nucleotides read TGTGCCATCAGTGAGTCAATCCAGGGAACGTATGGCTACACCTTC. Its translation: CAISESIQGTYGYTF.

This clonotype was counted only a few times. The V call is TRBV2, the J call TRBJ2-7; tentative D call: TRBD2 (5 bases). Trimming pared 4 bases from V and 1 base from J, leaving 14 bases between. Germline CDR1 SNHLY, CDR2 FYNNEI. The CDR3 has 15 residues. The CDR3: CASSGLARFSYEQYF. CDR3 nucleotides: TGTGCCAGCAGTGGTCTAGCACGATTTTCCTACGAGCAGTACTTC.

In regard to this clonotype: This may be a read error: a much more frequent sequence differs by one nucleotide. The V gene is TRBV7-9, the J gene TRBJ1-6; D call uncertain. CDR1 is SEHNR and CDR2 is FQNEAQ in the germline V gene (reference sequence). Deletions cut 5 bases from V and 6 bases from J, with 14 bases between. The CDR3 contains 15 residues. The CDR3 spells CASSMYGSANSPLHF. The CDR3 DNA sequence: TGTGCCAGCAGCATGTATGGGTCCGCTAATTCACCCCTCCACTTT. Supplemented by reference TRBV7-9 and TRBJ1-6, the full variable domain reads DTGVSQNPRHKITKRGQNVTFRCDPISEHNRLYWYRQTLGQGPEFLTYFQNEAQLEKSRLLSDRFSAERPKGSFSTLEIQRTEQGDSAMYLCASSMYGSANSPLHFGNGTRLTVT.

This clonotype was picked up many times. The V and J genes are TRBV6-5 and TRBJ1-4, with TRBD1 as a possible D gene (5 bases). Trimming removed 7 bases from V and 8 bases from J, with 11 bases in between. There are 12 residues in the CDR3. In germline, CDR1 is MNHEY, CDR2 SVGAGI. CDR3 DNA sequence: TGTGCCAGCAAGGGGCACAACGAAAAACTGTTTTTT. Its translation: CASKGHNEKLFF.

The V and J genes are TRBV27 and TRBJ2-3; no clear D gene. CDR3 size: 14 residues. Germline V gives CDR1 MNHEY, CDR2 SMNVEV (reference sequence). V dropped 3 bases and J dropped 4 bases, with 11 bases sitting between them. The CDR3 bases are TGTGCCAGCAGTTTCGTCAGAGGCGCAGATACGCAGTATTTT. This codes for CASSFVRGADTQYF.

This clonotype has a count of ten or more. The chain combines TRBV10-3 with TRBJ1-3; D gene uncertain. Trimming shortened V by 7 bases and J by 2 bases, and 12 bases separated the two germline ends. Looked up from germline, CDR1 is ENHRY and CDR2 is SYGVKD. The CDR3 length is 14 residues. CDR3 residues: CAITPAVPGNTIYF. Here the CDR3 DNA reads TGTGCCATCACCCCTGCGGTACCTGGAAACACCATATATTTT.

This clonotype was observed many times. This CDR3 is CASRTGRVAEQFF. DNA for the CDR3: TGTGCCAGCAGGACAGGACGGGTTGCGGAGCAGTTCTTC. The chain has TRBV12-3 or TRBV12-4 and TRBJ2-1; weak D call: TRBD1 (6 bases). The CDR3 is 13 amino acids. Deletions cut 6 bases from V and 10 bases from J, with 16 bases between.

Only a few counts were recorded for this clonotype. This chain joins TRBV20-1 and TRBJ1-6; D gene ambiguous. Germline-derived CDR1 and CDR2 are DFQATT and SNEGSKA (reference sequence). The CDR3 sequence is 15 residues long. V was shortened by 3 bases and J by 9 bases, with 18 bases between the two germline ends. Written as DNA, the CDR3 is TGCAGTGCTAGGAAAAGTGCGGTAATGGGTTCACCCCTCCACTTT. Translating it yields CSARKSAVMGSPLHF.